This paragraph reports one T cell receptor (beta chain). The CDR3 loop spans 15 amino acids. Between the trimmed V and J ends, which lost 6 bases and 2 bases, there was a span of 17 bases. The germline CDR1 and CDR2 sequences are KGHSH and LQKENI. This entry is derived from a study of cytomegalovirus exposure and HLA in healthy donors. With 60 Vbeta and 13 Jbeta primers, the PCR was carried out. The protocol was immunoSEQ multiplex PCR, while the TCRdb copy is restricted to in-frame clones and leaves out a portion. The repertoire has more than 30,000 clones, around 69% of them found once; the top ten carry 6.3%.

The sequence was collected from a man between 25 and 39 years old in good health and CMV-seronegative. The sequenced sample was PBMCs. The rearrangement uses TRBV18 and TRBJ2-7; D is possibly TRBD1 (6 bases). The CDR3 nucleotides are TGTGCCAGCTCGTCGACAGGACAACCCGCCTACGAGCAGTACTTC. This encodes CASSSTGQPAYEQYF.